These 5 T cell receptor beta chains were all obtained from the same sample, sequenced in a study of shared clonotypes between healthy human individuals. Only in-frame clones appear in the TCRdb table, and some are missing; sequencing was by immunoSEQ multiplex PCR. The sample lists some 660,000 clones, 60% to 75% seen once, with 1.5% to 2% in the top ten. Sample: memory CD4+ T cells sorted from blood. Sample subset: CD45RA-negative fraction. The receptors stem from a woman aged 25 to 39 in good health.

This clone was detected ten times or more. The chain combines TRBV5-1 with TRBJ1-3; a weak D match, TRBD1 (5 bases). The germline V gene has CDR1 SGHRS and CDR2 YFSETQ. CDR3 length equals 16 residues. V lost 0 bases, J lost 0 bases, and 10 bases lay in between. The chain's CDR3 is CASSLDGGTSGNTIYF. The CDR3 DNA sequence: TGCGCCAGCAGCTTGGACGGGGGTACCTCTGGAAACACCATATATTTT.

V is TRBV28 and J is TRBJ2-3; TRBD2 matches at 10 bases. CDR1 and CDR2 (germline): MDHEN, SYDVKM. V dropped 7 bases and J dropped 5; count of bases not matched to a gene: 3. The CDR3 covers 13 residues. The chain's CDR3 is CASMTSGRDTQYF. The CDR3 coding sequence is TGTGCCAGCATGACTAGCGGGCGAGATACGCAGTATTTT.

The CDR3 loop reads CARRAGYTF. In DNA form, the CDR3 reads TGTGCCAGGCGGGCTGGCTACACCTTC. The V gene is TRBV7-2, the J gene TRBJ1-2; D unclear. Germline V gene lookup returns CDR1 SGHTA and CDR2 FQGNSA. V lost 9 bases and J lost 7, with 6 bases in between. This CDR3 region has 9 residues.

The V gene is TRBV28, the J gene TRBJ1-3; D is uncertain. The V and J ends lost 6 bases and 0 bases respectively, with 15 bases between them. Germline loops: CDR1 MDHEN, CDR2 SYDVKM. The CDR3 consists of 16 residues. CDR3 nucleotide sequence: TGTGCCAGCAGGCAAAGGACGGCCGTCTCTGGAAACACCATATATTTT. Translating gives CASRQRTAVSGNTIYF.

This rearrangement joins TRBV5-1 to TRBJ2-1; 7 nucleotides line up with TRBD2. Trimming removed 1 base from V and 7 bases from J; junction bases left unmatched: 8. The germline V gene has CDR1 SGHRS and CDR2 YFSETQ. CDR3 size: 15 residues. The CDR3 DNA reads as TGCGCCAGCAGCTTGAGTCTAGCGGAAGAAAATGAGCAGTTCTTC. The encoded protein is CASSLSLAEENEQFF. Together with reference TRBV5-1 and TRBJ2-1, the CDR3 gives the full variable domain: KAGVTQTPRYLIKTRGQQVTLSCSPISGHRSVSWYQQTPGQGLQFLFEYFSETQRNKGNFPGRFSGRQFSNSRSEMNVSTLELGDSALYLCASSLSLAEENEQFFGPGTRLTVL.